This T cell receptor (beta chain) appears in the sequencing data of a study of T cell responses to AZD1222 COVID-19 vaccine. Overall study: Both about-4-week and about-12-week second-dose recipients were combined. Regarding the study as a whole: Dominant at 160-218 and 743-854, vaccine-associated CD4 TCRs also spanned spike. Spike-specific TCR breadth and depth were elevated following two AZD1222 doses. Donors were mostly white British, more females; clonal diversity possibly underestimated.

V was trimmed by 5 bases and J by 4 bases, leaving 10 bases between them. From germline, CDR1 is SGHNT and CDR2 YYREEE (reference sequence). The CDR3 length is 13 residues. Produced via immunoSEQ multiplex PCR; TCRdb's table is partial and in-frame only. Here the sample spans roughly 170,000 clones, 80% to 90% being singletons. In the case of this clone: Its specificity is unknown.

The TCR comes from an adult in good health. Sequenced material: peripheral blood, taken on day 0 of AZD1222 vaccination. The chain has TRBV5-4 and TRBJ2-1; the D gene is possibly TRBD1 (6 bases). This CDR3 reads CASRETGYNEQFF. For the CDR3, the DNA is TGTGCCAGCAGGGAGACAGGATACAATGAGCAGTTCTTC.